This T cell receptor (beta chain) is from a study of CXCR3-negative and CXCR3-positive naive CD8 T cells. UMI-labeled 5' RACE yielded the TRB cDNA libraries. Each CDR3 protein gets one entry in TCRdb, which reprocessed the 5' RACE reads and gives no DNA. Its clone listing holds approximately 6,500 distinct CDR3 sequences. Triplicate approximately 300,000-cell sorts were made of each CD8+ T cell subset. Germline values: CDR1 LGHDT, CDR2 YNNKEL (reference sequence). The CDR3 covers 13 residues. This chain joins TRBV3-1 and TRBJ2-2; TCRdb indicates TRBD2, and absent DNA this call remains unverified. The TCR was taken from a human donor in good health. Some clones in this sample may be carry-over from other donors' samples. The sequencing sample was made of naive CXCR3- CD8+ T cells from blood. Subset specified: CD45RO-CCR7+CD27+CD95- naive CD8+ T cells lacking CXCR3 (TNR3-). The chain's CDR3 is CASSGGTTGELFF.